The 9 T cell receptor beta chains below come from one sample, sequenced in a study of T cell responses to AZD1222 COVID-19 vaccine. Produced via immunoSEQ multiplex PCR; TCRdb's table is partial and in-frame only. Seen here are roughly 180,000 clones, over 80% observed once, and the top ten hold around 0.93%. Sample: peripheral blood, taken 28 days after the second dose of the MenACWY control vaccine. The receptors stem from an adult who received the MenACWY meningococcal vaccine as a control.

The rearrangement uses TRBV13 and TRBJ1-5; unclear D gene. The V gene's germline CDR1 is PRHDT and CDR2 FYEKMQ (reference sequence). Trimming shortened V by 3 bases and J by 8 bases, and 11 bases separated the two germline ends. The CDR3 contains 13 residues. The CDR3 protein is CASSLRVEKPQHF. The DNA for the CDR3 is TGTGCCAGCAGCTTGAGGGTGGAGAAGCCCCAGCATTTT.

This CDR3 reads CATSSRQGAADTQYF. As DNA, the CDR3 is TGTGCCACCAGCAGTCGGCAGGGGGCGGCAGATACGCAGTATTTT. The genes are TRBV15 and TRBJ2-3; TRBD1 matches at 8 bases. The CDR3 length is 15 residues. The junction had 6 bases not matched to a gene; V was cut back by 3 bases and J by 4 bases. CDR1 LNHNV and CDR2 YYDKDF come from the germline V gene (reference sequence).

This chain uses TRBV5-8 with TRBJ2-1, with D possibly being TRBD2 (6 bases). The CDR3 spans 15 residues. CDR1 SGHTS and CDR2 YDEGEE come from the germline V gene. The ends were cut back, 3 bases at V and 1 base at J, with 11 bases in the middle. The CDR3: CASSSAGRSYNEQFF. CDR3 DNA sequence: TGTGCCAGCAGCTCAGCGGGTAGATCCTACAATGAGCAGTTCTTC.

The chain employs TRBV7-9 and TRBJ1-1; D gene uncertain. Germline-derived CDR1 and CDR2 are SEHNR and FQNEAQ (reference sequence). Trimming cost V 1 base and J 6 bases, with 9 bases left between them. CDR3 length: 13 residues. The CDR3 nucleotides are TGTGCCAGCAGCTTAGAGGTTCGGTCTGAAGCTTTCTTT. Translated, it gives CASSLEVRSEAFF.

The rearrangement links TRBV28 to TRBJ1-2; D is possibly TRBD1 (5 bases). CDR1 and CDR2 from the germline V gene are MDHEN and SYDVKM. The ends were cut back, 5 bases at V and 8 bases at J, with 21 bases in the middle. The CDR3 contains 15 residues. The CDR3 loop is CASSPAGQEVQGYTF. CDR3 DNA sequence: TGTGCCAGCAGTCCAGCGGGGCAGGAGGTACAAGGCTACACCTTC.

The rearrangement uses TRBV19 and TRBJ1-1; D is unresolved. The V end was cut by 10 bases, the J end by 3 bases, with 15 bases between. Germline CDR1 is LNHDA and CDR2 is SQIVND (reference sequence). This CDR3 is 13 amino acids long. CDR3 DNA sequence: TGTGCCACGGCCTTGGGTCTTTACACTGAAGCTTTCTTT. Translation: CATALGLYTEAFF.

V usage is TRBV25-1 and J usage is TRBJ1-2, with TRBD1 matching over 10 bases. With V trimmed by 5 bases and J by 2 bases, 11 bases remained unmatched. The CDR3 is 17 amino acids. In germline, CDR1 is MGHDK, CDR2 SYGVNS. The CDR3 sequence: CASSPTQGQGINYGYTF. The CDR3 nucleotides are TGTGCCAGCAGTCCGACTCAGGGACAGGGGATCAACTATGGCTACACCTTC.

This clone was detected once. The chain recombines TRBV4-2 with TRBJ1-2; tentative D call: TRBD1 (5 bases). Germline V gene sequence: CDR1 LGHNA, CDR2 YNFKEQ. This CDR3 has 15 amino acids. V gave up 4 bases and J gave up 2 bases, with 14 bases separating them. CDR3 in amino acids: CASSRSPGSNYGYTF. CDR3 coding DNA: TGTGCCAGCAGCCGTTCCCCAGGGTCCAACTATGGCTACACCTTC.

The table lists this clone with a few counts. The chain has TRBV5-1 and TRBJ2-2, with D maybe TRBD1 (5 bases). Germline V CDR1 and CDR2: SGHRS, YFSETQ. V lost 0 bases, J lost 4 bases, and 10 bases lay in between. This CDR3 spans 15 amino acids. In DNA form, the CDR3 reads TGCGCCAGCAGCTTGGAAGTCAGGGCCACCGGGGAGCTGTTTTTT. Its translation: CASSLEVRATGELFF.